This T cell receptor (beta chain) derives from a study of CD8 T cells in cerebrospinal fluid in Alzheimer's disease (dated by TCRdb to between 2020 and 2021). General notes on the study: CSF T cell clonal expansion was assessed with two single-cell approaches: plate-based nested PCR sequencing and droplet-based sequencing. This study tested whether clonally expanded T cells could be found in cerebrospinal fluid from healthy elderly individuals and from patients with neurodegenerative disease. In the droplet-based CSF analysis comparing patients with controls, there were roughly ten healthy controls (under 11,000 cells) and roughly ten patients with MCI or Alzheimer's disease (approximately 10,000 cells). A total of some 25 samples were covered by the CSF gene-expression analysis, which included Parkinson's disease patients.

General findings and caveats noted by the study authors: Only samples with detectable clones (approximately 11 healthy, 5 MCI, 5 AD, 6 PD) were included in the overall clonality comparison. A higher percentage of TCRs was made up by the largest CSF clone in patients with MCI or Alzheimer's disease than in controls. The EBV-specific clones were neither the most highly expanded clones nor enriched among patients. Finding EBV-specific TCRs in CSF, the authors cautioned, does not establish a causal link between EBV and Alzheimer's disease. In pooled data, a highly expanded clone (at least 3% of TCRs) was found in 1 of 10 healthy subjects versus most of the 6 Alzheimer's patients.

No count is given, but going by its frequency this clonotype is medium-sized (0.01 to 0.1%). Which antigen it targets is not known. Patients with Parkinson's disease were included as a neurodegenerative disease comparison group, since earlier reports had described antigen-specific T cells in the blood of Parkinson's disease patients. None of the participants had acute infectious disease, and every participant was in good physical condition. Neurodegeneration in patients was confirmed using biomarkers including neurofilament, amyloid-beta and tau. For droplet-based sequencing, live CSF cells were sorted with a live/dead marker. CSF was obtained by lumbar puncture, and immune cells were pelleted by centrifugation at 300g. Each CSF sample was checked for red blood cells, and any sample showing blood contamination was excluded. CSF cells were cryopreserved in freezing medium, frozen at -80 degrees C overnight, and then transferred to liquid nitrogen for storage. Before analysis, CSF samples were kept in storage for less than six months.

The method was 10x single-cell sequencing. Profiling of CSF cells was done with 10X Genomics single-cell V(D)J and 5' gene-expression libraries. An Illumina NextSeq550 was used to sequence the CSF single-cell TCR libraries. From the authors' description of their analysis: After V(D)J reads were mapped to the vdj-GRCh38 alts ensemble 2.0.0 reference, the Cell Ranger vdj pipeline was used to analyse the reads. Cell barcodes sharing the same set of productive CDR3 nucleotide sequences were defined as clonotypes. To link clonality with transcriptional profiles, clonotype information was added to the Seurat v3.0 gene-expression metadata. CSF cells with more than 1,800 genes, more than 7,500 UMIs or more than 10% mitochondrial reads were excluded. To identify TCRs with known antigen specificity, CDR3-beta sequences were compared against VDJdb. Clone sharing was examined by network analysis using the R package qgraph, in which only TCRs with complete alpha and beta chains were included. Each CDR3 protein sequence appears as one entry after TCRdb reprocessed the reads, and no DNA is included. For this entry, the V and J calls and clone size follow TCRdb and not the study's own pipeline. The sample table on file contains under 600 distinct CDR3 sequences. The ten largest make up about 12% of the sample.

Via the germline V gene, CDR1 is SGHRS and CDR2 YFSETQ. The CDR3 holds 15 amino acids from the cysteine to the phenylalanine. No DNA appears here. The chain uses TRBV5-1 and TRBJ2-7; TCRdb picks TRBD2, but there is no DNA to check that call. The material sequenced was cerebrospinal fluid. This clonotype was obtained from a human donor with Parkinson's disease. The CDR3 in this case is CASSLASAGSGEQYF.